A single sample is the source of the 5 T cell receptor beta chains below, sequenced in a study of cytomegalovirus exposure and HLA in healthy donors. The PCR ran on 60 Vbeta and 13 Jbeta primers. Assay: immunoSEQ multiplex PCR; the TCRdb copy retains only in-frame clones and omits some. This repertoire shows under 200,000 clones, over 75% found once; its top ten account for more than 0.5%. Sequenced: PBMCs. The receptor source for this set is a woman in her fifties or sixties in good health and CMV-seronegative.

CDR3 sequence reads: CASSLDSDRAQVGELFF. The DNA for the CDR3 is TGTGCCAGCAGCTTGGACTCGGACAGGGCCCAGGTTGGGGAGCTGTTTTTT. The chain is built from TRBV5-4 and TRBJ2-2; 8 nucleotides line up with TRBD1. The V segment lost 0 bases and the J segment 8 bases; nucleotides outside the gene matches: 12. Germline-derived CDR1 and CDR2 are SGHNT and YYREEE (reference sequence). The length of the CDR3 is 17 residues.

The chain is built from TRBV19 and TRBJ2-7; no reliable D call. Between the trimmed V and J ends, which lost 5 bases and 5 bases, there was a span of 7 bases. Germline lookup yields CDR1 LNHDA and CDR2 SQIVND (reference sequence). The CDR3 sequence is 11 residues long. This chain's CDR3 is CASSQGDEQYF. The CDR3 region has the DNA TGTGCCAGTAGTCAAGGAGACGAGCAGTACTTC.

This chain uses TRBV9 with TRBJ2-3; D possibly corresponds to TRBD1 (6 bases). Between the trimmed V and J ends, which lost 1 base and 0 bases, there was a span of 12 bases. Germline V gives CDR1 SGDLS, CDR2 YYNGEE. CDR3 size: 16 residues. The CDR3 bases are TGTGCCAGCAGCGTAACAGGGTGGGCTAGCACAGATACGCAGTATTTT. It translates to CASSVTGWASTDTQYF.

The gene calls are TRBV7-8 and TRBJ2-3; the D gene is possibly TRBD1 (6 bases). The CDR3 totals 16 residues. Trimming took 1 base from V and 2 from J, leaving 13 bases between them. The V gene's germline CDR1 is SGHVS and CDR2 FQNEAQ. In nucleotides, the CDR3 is TGTGCCAGCAGCTTAGGCGGCAGGGGAGCCACAGATACGCAGTATTTT. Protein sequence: CASSLGGRGATDTQYF. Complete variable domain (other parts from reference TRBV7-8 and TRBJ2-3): GAGVSQSPRYKVAKRGQDVALRCDPISGHVSLFWYQQALGQGPEFLTYFQNEAQLDKSGLPSDRFFAERPEGSVSTLKIQRTQQEDSAVYLCASSLGGRGATDTQYFGPGTRLTVL.

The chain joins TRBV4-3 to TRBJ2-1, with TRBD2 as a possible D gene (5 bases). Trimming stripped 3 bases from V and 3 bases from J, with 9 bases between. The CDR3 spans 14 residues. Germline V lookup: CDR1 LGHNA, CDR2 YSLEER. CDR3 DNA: TGCGCCAGCAGCCAGATCGGGAACTACAATGAGCAGTTCTTC. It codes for CASSQIGNYNEQFF.